These 8 T cell receptor beta chains originate from one sample sequenced in a study of cytomegalovirus exposure and HLA in healthy donors. Primers for the PCR totalled 60 Vbeta and 13 Jbeta. TCRdb's copy holds only in-frame clones and misses some; the assay was immunoSEQ multiplex PCR. The sample has some 170,000 clones, 75% seen once. Sequenced: PBMCs. The receptors were sampled from a woman aged 45-60 years in good health and CMV-seropositive.

This chain connects TRBV7-8 to TRBJ2-7; 9 bases line up with TRBD1. The CDR3 spans 15 residues. J was trimmed by 3 bases and V by 5 bases; bases with no gene match: 8. Germline CDR1 reads SGHVS; CDR2 reads FQNEAQ. The CDR3 DNA reads as TGTGCCAGCAGCACGACAGGGGGGGGGCGCTACGAGCAGTACTTC. Amino acid sequence: CASSTTGGGRYEQYF.

This chain joins TRBV30 and TRBJ2-7; TRBD2 aligns across 12 bases. CDR1 is GTSNPN, CDR2 SVGIG, per germline (reference sequence). The CDR3 covers 15 residues. V was clipped by 3 bases and J by 4 bases; unmatched bases: 7. The CDR3 spells CAWRPWTSGTYEQYF. In DNA form, the CDR3 reads TGTGCCTGGAGGCCCTGGACTAGCGGGACATACGAGCAGTACTTC.

This clone showed up just a few times. The chain is built from TRBV20-1 and TRBJ1-2; D is ambiguous. Germline V gives CDR1 DFQATT, CDR2 SNEGSKA (reference sequence). The V end lost 4 bases, the J end lost 3 bases, and 6 bases lay between the germline ends. The CDR3 runs 11 residues. CDR3 loop: CSAKTDYGYTF. CDR3 coding DNA: TGCAGTGCTAAAACAGACTATGGCTACACCTTC.

There are a few counts of this clone. The rearrangement uses TRBV2 and TRBJ2-2, with D possibly TRBD1 on 5 matching bases. V lost 3 bases and J 3 bases, leaving 8 bases between the germline ends. CDR1 SNHLY and CDR2 FYNNEI come from the germline V gene. The CDR3 has 14 residues. In DNA, the CDR3 is TGTGCCAGCAGTGAGACAGCTTACACCGGGGAGCTGTTTTTT. Translating gives CASSETAYTGELFF.

The chain combines TRBV23-1 with TRBJ2-1; TRBD2 matches 8 bases. TRBV23-1 is filed as an ORF, its function uncertain. The CDR3 extends over 18 amino acids. The V and J ends lost 4 bases and 3 bases, in that order; junction bases with no gene match: 14. DNA for the CDR3: TGCGCCAGCAGTCTTCCGGGGGGGAATTCTACTGGCTACAATGAGCAGTTCTTC. It codes for CASSLPGGNSTGYNEQFF.

The V and J genes are TRBV6-1 and TRBJ1-4; D call uncertain. V lost 8 bases and J 8 bases, leaving 9 bases between the germline ends. CDR1 is MNHNS, CDR2 SASEGT, per germline. This CDR3 region has 11 residues. The CDR3 sequence is CASSQKEKLFF. The CDR3 DNA is TGTGCCAGCTCACAGAAGGAAAAACTGTTTTTT.

The V and J genes are TRBV6-1 and TRBJ1-6; TRBD1 might be the D (6 bases). V dropped 2 bases and J dropped 10 bases, with 15 bases sitting between them. The CDR3 spans 15 residues. Germline lookup yields CDR1 MNHNS and CDR2 SASEGT. In nucleotides, the CDR3 is TGTGCCAGCAGTGAATTTCCAGGGGTAGGCTCACCCCTCCACTTT. Its protein is CASSEFPGVGSPLHF.

The V gene is TRBV29-1, the J gene TRBJ1-1; D possibly corresponds to TRBD1 (5 bases). The germline gives CDR1 SQVTM, CDR2 ANQGSEA. V lost 4 bases, J lost 3 bases, and 18 bases lay in between. This CDR3 spans 15 amino acids. The chain's CDR3 is CSVVGLLGPDTEAFF. CDR3 bases: TGCAGCGTTGTGGGACTTTTGGGGCCGGACACTGAAGCTTTCTTT.